This is a list of T cell receptor beta chains from one sample in a study of radiotherapy plus CTLA-4 blockade in lung cancer. Profiled with immunoSEQ multiplex PCR; TCRdb holds only in-frame clones, not every one. In the table there are approximately 95,000 clones, 75% to 85% of which are singletons. The input for sequencing was peripheral blood, taken from a patient treated with radiotherapy plus ipilimumab. The receptors were gathered from a human donor with non-small cell lung cancer who had a partial response to radiotherapy plus ipilimumab. The CDR3 runs from the conserved cysteine through the conserved F or W. D genes are given only for firm matches. Clone size, where shown, is once, few, many, or a class for clones that have expanded.

>NA|NA|TRBV7-8|TRBJ1-4
TGTGCCAGCAGCTATGACCCTCAGGGAGGGGATGAAAAACTGTTTTTT
CASSYDPQGGDEKLFF
>NA|TRBD2|TRBV11-2|TRBJ2-3
TGTGCCAGCAGTTTACCGGGACTAGTACCAGATACGCAGTATTTT
CASSLPGLVPDTQYF
>NA|NA|TRBV18|TRBJ1-5
TGTGCCAGCTCATCGGGTCAGCCCCAGCATTTT
CASSSGQPQHF
>few|TRBD2|TRBV11-2|TRBJ2-1
TGTGCCAGCAGCTTAGAAGGGACTAGCGGGAGGCACTACAATGAGCAGTTCTTC
CASSLEGTSGRHYNEQFF
>NA|NA|TRBV9|TRBJ1-1
TGTGCCAGCAGCGTGGAGGGCCCGCCCACTGAAGCTTTCTTT
CASSVEGPPTEAFF
>NA|TRBD1|TRBV5-5|TRBJ2-7
TGTGCCAGCAGCTTGGTGGGGACAGGGACCTACGAGCAGTACTTC
CASSLVGTGTYEQYF
>NA|NA|TRBV6-1|TRBJ2-5
TGTGCCAGCAGTATGACAAGCCGTAGCCAAGAGACCCAGTACTTC
CASSMTSRSQETQYF
>few|TRBD1|TRBV7-3|TRBJ1-1
TGTGCCAGCAGCTTAGCAGGGGGCGGAACTGAAGCTTTCTTT
CASSLAGGGTEAFF
>NA|TRBD2|TRBV5-1|TRBJ2-7
TGCGCCAGCAGCTCGAGCGGGACCCGCTACGAGCAGTACTTC
CASSSSGTRYEQYF
>few|TRBD1|TRBV11-3|TRBJ2-1
TGTGCCAGCAGCCAGAATCGACAGGGAGAGCAGTTCTTC
CASSQNRQGEQFF
>NA|NA|TRBV28|TRBJ2-3
TGTGCCAGCAGAAAACGGGACACCTACACAGATACGCAGTATTTT
CASRKRDTYTDTQYF
>NA|TRBD1|TRBV19|TRBJ2-2
TGTGCCAGTAGAAATACGGCGGGACAGGGTCGGAACGGGGAGCTGTTTTTT
CASRNTAGQGRNGELFF
>NA|TRBD2|TRBV5-6|TRBJ2-3
TGTGCCAGCAGCCGTTACCTAGCGGGGGAGAGTGATACGCAGTATTTT
CASSRYLAGESDTQYF
>NA|TRBD1|TRBV19|TRBJ1-2
TGTGCCAGTAGTGACTGGGCAGGGGGCAGGGACTATGGCTACACCTTC
CASSDWAGGRDYGYTF
>NA|NA|TRBV12-1|TRBJ2-7
TGTGCCAGCAGCTTTGGGACTAGCGGGAGGGCCGCCGGAGACGAGCAGTACTTC
CASSFGTSGRAAGDEQYF
>NA|NA|TRBV9|TRBJ1-1
TGTGCCAGCAGCGAGGAGAGAGGGGGGGGCGCGGGAACTGAAGCTTTCTTT
CASSEERGGGAGTEAFF
>NA|NA|TRBV7-6|TRBJ2-7
TGTGCCAGCAGCTTAGGGGACCGGGCGGGATCGGACGAGCAGTACTTC
CASSLGDRAGSDEQYF
>few|NA|TRBV4-2|TRBJ2-7
TGTGCCAGCAGCCTCCCGGACAATTTCTCCTACGAGCAGTACTTC
CASSLPDNFSYEQYF
>NA|TRBD2|TRBV28|TRBJ2-1
TGTGCCAGCAGCCCCAGCCCCCCGACTAGCGGTGCCTACAATGAGCAGTTCTTC
CASSPSPPTSGAYNEQFF
>NA|NA|TRBV2|TRBJ2-3
TGTGCCAGCAGTGGAATGACAAGACTACTCACAGATACGCAGTATTTT
CASSGMTRLLTDTQYF